Presented here are 5 T cell receptor beta chains from one specimen sequenced in a study of T cell responses to AZD1222 COVID-19 vaccine. Sequencing was performed with immunoSEQ multiplex PCR; in TCRdb, only in-frame clones are kept and a portion is missing. This table has 100,000 or so clones, about 88% appearing once. Here the sequenced sample was peripheral blood, taken on day 0 of AZD1222 vaccination. All receptors come from an adult in good health.

In the case of this clone: Other nucleotide sequences from this sample produce the same CDR3. The genes are TRBV28 and TRBJ2-5, with 7 bases lining up with TRBD1. The V and J ends lost 3 bases and 0 bases, in that order; junction bases with no gene match: 1. From germline, CDR1 is MDHEN and CDR2 SYDVKM. This CDR3 is built from 14 residues. The CDR3 sequence: CASSLTGYQETQYF. CDR3 DNA: TGTGCCAGCAGTTTGACAGGGTACCAAGAGACCCAGTACTTC.

The rearrangement links TRBV20-1 to TRBJ1-2; 7 nucleotides match TRBD1. The CDR3 runs to 12 residues. The trim removed 4 bases at V and 8 bases at J, leaving 7 bases unmatched. Looked up from germline, CDR1 is DFQATT and CDR2 is SNEGSKA (reference sequence). CDR3: CSANDRVKGYTF. CDR3 sequence (DNA): TGCAGTGCTAATGACAGGGTTAAAGGCTACACCTTC.

This sequence joins TRBV3-1 (or the pseudogene TRBV3-2) and TRBJ2-3; TRBD2 is a possible D gene (6 bases). Per the germline V gene, CDR1 is LGHDT and CDR2 is YNNKEL (reference sequence). Trimming took 1 base from V and 1 from J, leaving 6 bases between them. The CDR3 covers 14 residues. The CDR3 DNA reads TGTGCCAGCAGCCAAGCGGGAGGCACAGATACGCAGTATTTT. Protein sequence: CASSQAGGTDTQYF.

The J gene is TRBJ1-1, the V gene TRBV5-1; D remains ambiguous. Trimming took off 0 bases at V and 0 bases at J, with 12 bases between the two ends. Germline lookup yields CDR1 SGHRS and CDR2 YFSETQ. This CDR3 has 16 amino acids. The CDR3 reads CASSLVGLGLNTEAFF. In DNA form, the CDR3 reads TGCGCCAGCAGCTTGGTGGGGTTGGGTCTGAACACTGAAGCTTTCTTT.

V is TRBV14 and J is TRBJ2-5, with D possibly called TRBD1 or TRBD2 (5 bases each). The CDR3 is made up of 13 amino acids. V was clipped by 3 bases and J by 12 bases, with 17 bases between them. CDR1 SGHDN and CDR2 FVKESK come from the germline V gene. The CDR3 sequence: CASSHRLLGGKYF. CDR3 DNA sequence: TGTGCCAGCAGCCATAGGCTGCTTGGGGGAAAGTACTTC.